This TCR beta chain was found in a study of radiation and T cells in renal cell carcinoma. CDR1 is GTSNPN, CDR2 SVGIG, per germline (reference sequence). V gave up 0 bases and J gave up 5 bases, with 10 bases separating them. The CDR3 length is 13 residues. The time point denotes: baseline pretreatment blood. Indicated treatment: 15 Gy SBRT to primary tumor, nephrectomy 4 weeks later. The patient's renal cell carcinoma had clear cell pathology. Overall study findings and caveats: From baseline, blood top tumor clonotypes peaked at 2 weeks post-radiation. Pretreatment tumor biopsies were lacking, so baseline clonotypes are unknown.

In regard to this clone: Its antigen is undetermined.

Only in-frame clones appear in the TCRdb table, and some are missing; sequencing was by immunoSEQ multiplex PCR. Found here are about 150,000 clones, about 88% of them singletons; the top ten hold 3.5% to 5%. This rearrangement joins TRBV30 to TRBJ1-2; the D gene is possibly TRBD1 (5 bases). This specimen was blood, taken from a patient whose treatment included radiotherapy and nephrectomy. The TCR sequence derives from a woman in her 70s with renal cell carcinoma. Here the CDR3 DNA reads TGTGCCTGGAGTGTGCGTCGGGGGTATGGCTACACCTTC. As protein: CAWSVRRGYGYTF.